The source of this TCR beta chain is a study of T cells after yellow fever vaccination (dated by TCRdb to about 2019). Notes on the research overall: The SMART-Seq v4 Ultra Low Input RNA kit was used to prepare libraries from fractions with low cell numbers. Bulk TCR alpha and beta repertoires were sequenced longitudinally to track T-cell clones before and after primary and booster YFV17D yellow fever vaccination. Two healthy male donors made up the cohort, one aged 18 to 29 years and the other aged 30 to 40 years. Blood was drawn at multiple timepoints before and after primary and secondary immunization, with bulk PBMC replicates and cell subsets isolated.

Synthesis of TCR cDNA relied on 5'RACE template switching, a step that introduced a universal primer site along with unique molecular identifiers. Priming of cDNA synthesis was performed from both the TCR alpha and TCR beta constant segments. Two PCR steps were used to amplify libraries, with sample barcodes and sequencing adapters being added in the second step. Sequencing of libraries was performed on Illumina HiSeq 2500 (2x100 bp) or NovaSeq (2x150 bp). The paper's processing steps were these. MIGEC was used to demultiplex reads and collapse the reads into UMI consensus sequences, and MiXCR was used for V(D)J alignment. Using edgeR on replicate PBMC samples, clonotypes were called vaccine-responding if FDR was below 0.01 and the log2 fold change was above 5 up to day 15. Each bulk clonotype was labeled CD4 or CD8 based on which sequenced repertoire, CD4 or CD8, contained the clonotype at higher abundance. TCRdb took the public reads, trimmed them with fastp at Q25, ran MiXCR for clone calling and kept in-frame beta chains. Every distinct CDR3 protein forms one entry, paired with its most common genes and DNA. The V and J calls were determined by TCRdb, not by the authors. This sample comprises about 300,000 distinct CDR3 sequences, 6.8% of them detected only once. Of the sample, 15% to 20% falls within the top ten clones.

With respect to this clonotype: Its antigen specificity is not known. One end of the junction varies from germline; a read error may be responsible.

What the research found in general, with its limitations: A small share of clonotypes occurred in both CD4 and CD8 compartments, likely arising from convergent recombination. Because abundant contaminating clonotypes from the bulk population could be contained in FACS-sorted repertoires, computational filtering was required. Only a couple of donors were included in the study, so the extent to which the findings can be generalized is limited. Most clones expanded after primary vaccination were re-detected after the booster (about 95% of CD4 and about 88% of CD8), suggesting broad memory maintenance. The secondary T-cell response was found to be weaker but faster than the primary response, with a peak reached on day 5 rather than on day 15.

The germline V gene supplies CDR1 SGHAT and CDR2 FQNNGV. The CDR3 goes from the cysteine to the phenylalanine over 12 residues. Only the CDR3 DNA stays, 36 bases, in frame from base 1. The sample's treatment or condition, from its label and the paper: live attenuated yellow fever vaccine strain. At each blood-draw timepoint, two biological replicates of bulk PBMCs were obtained. A standard Ficoll-Paque protocol was used to isolate PBMCs from peripheral blood. TriZol was used to extract RNA from bulk PBMCs, CD4 and CD8 fractions, and dextramer-positive and dextramer-negative fractions. This receptor was identified in a man between 18 and 29 years old who received the YFV17D yellow fever vaccine. Rearrangement joined TRBV11-2 to TRBJ2-1; TRBD2 is perhaps the D gene, given 6 matching bases. The material was PBMCs, obtained roughly 45 days after the first yellow fever vaccination. The CDR3 here reads CATLLGGTEPFF. In nucleotides, the sequence is TGTGCCACTCTCCTAGGAGGGACTGAGCCGTTCTTC.